This TCR beta chain was recovered during a study of sequential checkpoint blockade in melanoma (dated by TCRdb to the late 2010s). Study-wide context: Using 1:1 randomization, the trial assigned patients either to first-line nivolumab followed by ipilimumab (arm A) or to ipilimumab followed by nivolumab (arm B). Maintenance nivolumab came after both trial sequences. DNA from 75 to 100 melanoma tumor samples collected before treatment underwent TCRbeta immunosequencing. For about two dozen patients, matched tumor biopsies were obtained before treatment and at week 13, following single-agent nivolumab (arm A) or ipilimumab (arm B). In around 74% of the matched pre- and post-treatment tumor biopsy pairs, both biopsies came from the same lesion.

Points on this clone: The antigen it recognizes is unknown. No base quality values were provided; no much bigger clone lies one nucleotide off.

What the research found in general, with its limitations: Within-arm analyses of tumor T-cell fraction were constrained by small sample sizes and reduced statistical power. Achieving clinical benefit was about 30 times more likely for patients whose tumor T-cell fraction and clonality increased by week 13. Tumor T-cell fraction and clonality correlated with PD-L1 staining and CD8+ T-cell counts but not with mutational load. Validation of the response-prediction model combining TCR metrics and mutation burden is needed in larger, independent patient cohorts. In the nivolumab-first arm (arm A), pretreatment tumor TIL clonality was associated with response (P = .04).

Counted from cysteine to phenylalanine, this CDR3 has 15 amino acids. The read is trimmed to its CDR3 DNA, 45 bases read in frame from base 1. The germline V gene specifies MNHGY as CDR1 and SAAAGT as CDR2. V is cut by 5 bases and J by 4 bases, and the space between the germline ends is 18 bases. This sample's treatment or condition label indicates: randomized to nivolumab then ipilimumab (arm A) or the reverse (arm B). No trial patient had received prior DNA-damaging chemotherapy. Samples were obtained from patients with melanoma enrolled in CheckMate 064, a randomized, open-label phase II trial of sequential checkpoint blockade. Genomic DNA from formalin-fixed paraffin-embedded (FFPE) tissue samples served as the input for tumor TCR sequencing. TCRbeta CDR3 regions were immunosequenced from genomic DNA with the immunoSEQ Assay. Before high-throughput sequencing, the genomic DNA was amplified using bias-controlled multiplex PCR. As for the original processing: To quantify the absolute abundance of each unique TCRbeta CDR3 region, the sequences were collapsed and filtered. Clonality, defined as 1 minus Pielou's evenness, was calculated using only productive rearrangements. To compute tumor T-cell fraction, TCRbeta template counts were normalized to usable DNA, with usable DNA estimated from several housekeeping genes. A previously published method was used to identify clones whose frequencies were significantly greater in on-treatment samples than in baseline samples. The clones in this table, taken by TCRdb from immuneACCESS, are in-frame only. Not every clone is retained; where verified, under half of the shortfall comes from an unresolved V gene, and the cause of the rest is unknown. Clonal size and the V and J genes are those of that table, whereas D and trimming came from the DNA. The table for this sample lists approximately 11,000 clones; roughly 28% of them were counted only once. Together, the top ten hold 26% of the sample.

The chain joins TRBV6-8 to TRBJ2-7, and perhaps TRBD1 as D gene, on 5 matching bases. This TCR was sampled from a human donor with melanoma. Sequenced material: tumor tissue (inferred from file names), taken from a patient given nivolumab and ipilimumab in sequence. The CDR3: CASSDRKQGVYEQYF. The nucleotide sequence reads as follows: TGTGCCAGCAGTGATCGCAAGCAGGGTGTATACGAGCAGTACTTC.